This T cell receptor beta chain was recorded in a study of blood T cell repertoires in COVID-19. The wider study: Material from acute and convalescent COVID-19 was sourced from the United States, Italy and Spain. T cells, B-cell-depleted T cells, or PBMCs supplied cDNA or gDNA.

In the original analysis: By means of reference gene primer amplification, nucleated cell counts were estimated. Profiled with immunoSEQ multiplex PCR; TCRdb holds only in-frame clones, not every one. V, J and clone size were drawn from that table, and D and trimming were deduced from the DNA. The sample has about 190,000 clones, roughly 90% seen once. Germline CDR1 and CDR2: SEHNR and FQNEAQ (reference sequence). J lost 9 bases, V lost 6 bases, and 8 bases had no gene match. The CDR3 covers 15 residues. Material: peripheral blood. The chain couples TRBV7-9 to TRBJ2-1, with TRBD2 matching over 13 bases. This sequence originates from a woman between 40 and 50 years old who had recovered from COVID-19. The CDR3 loop reads CASRRTSGSLVEQFF. The CDR3 bases are TGTGCCAGCAGGCGGACTAGCGGGAGTCTGGTTGAGCAGTTCTTC.